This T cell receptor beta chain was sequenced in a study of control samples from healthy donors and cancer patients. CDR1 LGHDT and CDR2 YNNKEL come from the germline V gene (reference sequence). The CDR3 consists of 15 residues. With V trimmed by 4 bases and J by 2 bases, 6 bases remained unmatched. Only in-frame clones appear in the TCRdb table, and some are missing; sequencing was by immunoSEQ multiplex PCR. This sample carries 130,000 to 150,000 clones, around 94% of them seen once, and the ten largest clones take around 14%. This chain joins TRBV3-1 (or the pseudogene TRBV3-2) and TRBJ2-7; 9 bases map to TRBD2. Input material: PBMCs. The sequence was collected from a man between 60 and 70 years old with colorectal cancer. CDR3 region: CASSPGLAPAYEQYF. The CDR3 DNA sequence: TGTGCCAGCAGCCCCGGACTAGCGCCTGCCTACGAGCAGTACTTC.